Listed below are T cell receptor beta chains from one sample, sequenced in a study of early T cells in non-severe SARS-CoV-2 infection. TCRdb used MiXCR to reprocess the 5' RACE reads, holding one entry per CDR3 protein. The top ten clones hold about 9.3% of a sample with about 25,000 distinct CDR3 sequences, around 4.5% of them seen once. The sequenced sample consisted of whole blood. All receptors derive from an adult who was a healthcare worker with PCR-confirmed SARS-CoV-2 infection or an uninfected control (not recorded which). The CDR3 runs from the conserved cysteine through the conserved F or W. A D gene is named only where the DNA matches it firmly. Rows give clone size only sometimes, using once, few, many, or a class for an expanded clone.

J: TRBJ2-3; size: many; V: TRBV7-6; D: .; CDR3: CASSFSRGTDTQYF; DNA: TGTGCCAGCAGCTTCTCTCGGGGTACAGATACGCAGTATTTT
J: TRBJ2-7; size: .; V: TRBV29-1; D: .; CDR3: CSATRNSYEQYF; DNA: TGCAGCGCCACTCGGAACTCCTACGAGCAGTACTTC
J: TRBJ2-1; size: few; V: TRBV27; D: TRBD2; CDR3: CASSLSGGRGSYNEQFF; DNA: TGTGCCAGCAGTTTATCGGGCGGGAGGGGCTCCTACAATGAGCAGTTCTTC
J: TRBJ1-4; size: many; V: TRBV6-5; D: .; CDR3: CASSYSRLGPPNEKLFF; DNA: TGTGCCAGCAGTTATTCTCGGCTGGGACCTCCTAATGAAAAACTGTTTTTT
J: TRBJ2-1; size: few; V: TRBV3-1; D: .; CDR3: CASSQVGSASEEFF; DNA: TGTGCCAGCAGCCAAGTGGGCAGCGCCTCTGAGGAGTTCTTC
J: TRBJ2-3; size: few; V: TRBV18; D: .; CDR3: CASSANLGTDTQYF; DNA: TGTGCCAGCTCAGCGAACCTCGGCACAGATACGCAGTATTTT
J: TRBJ1-5; size: many; V: TRBV7-3; D: .; CDR3: CASSPDVSRPQHF; DNA: TGTGCCAGCAGCCCCGACGTATCCCGGCCCCAGCATTTT
J: TRBJ2-7; size: many; V: TRBV7-2; D: TRBD2; CDR3: CASSLAGLVGAEQYF; DNA: TGTGCCAGCAGCTTAGCCGGACTAGTCGGGGCGGAGCAGTACTTC
J: TRBJ2-3; size: medium-sized; V: TRBV10-1; D: .; CDR3: CASSDSEADTQYF; DNA: TGCGCCAGCAGTGACAGCGAGGCAGATACGCAGTATTTT
J: TRBJ2-2; size: many; V: TRBV4-2; D: .; CDR3: CASSQEAHSNTGELFF; DNA: TGTGCCAGCAGCCAAGAAGCACACTCGAACACCGGGGAGCTGTTTTTT
J: TRBJ2-7; size: many; V: TRBV11-2; D: .; CDR3: CASSPVTSYEQYF; DNA: TGTGCCAGCAGCCCGGTCACCTCCTACGAGCAGTACTTC
J: TRBJ1-6; size: many; V: TRBV27; D: .; CDR3: CASSTNRVSYNSPLHF; DNA: TGTGCCAGCAGTACCAACAGGGTCTCCTATAATTCACCCCTCCACTTT
J: TRBJ2-1; size: many; V: TRBV20-1; D: TRBD2; CDR3: CSARAVVAGTYNEQFF; DNA: TGCAGTGCTAGAGCGGTAGTAGCGGGTACCTACAATGAGCAGTTCTTC
J: TRBJ1-1; size: many; V: TRBV5-6; D: .; CDR3: CASSLGYWMNTEAFF; DNA: TGTGCCAGCAGCTTGGGATACTGGATGAACACTGAAGCTTTCTTT
J: TRBJ2-5; size: many; V: TRBV9; D: .; CDR3: CASSVGGLVQETQYF; DNA: TGTGCCAGCAGCGTAGGGGGACTTGTTCAAGAGACCCAGTACTTC
J: TRBJ1-2; size: many; V: TRBV20-1; D: .; CDR3: CRVRTASGTLGYTF; DNA: TGCAGGGTTCGGACCGCCTCGGGAACTTTAGGCTACACCTTC
J: TRBJ2-7; size: few; V: TRBV4-2; D: .; CDR3: CASSQESQGFYEQYF; DNA: TGTGCCAGCAGCCAAGAATCTCAGGGATTCTACGAGCAGTACTTC
J: TRBJ1-5; size: many; V: TRBV6-2/TRBV6-3; D: .; CDR3: CASSYASGNQPQHF; DNA: TGTGCCAGCAGTTACGCGTCAGGCAATCAGCCCCAGCATTTT
J: TRBJ2-7; size: .; V: TRBV5-4; D: TRBD1; CDR3: CASSSAGTGGYEQYF; DNA: TGTGCCAGCAGCTCGGCCGGGACAGGGGGCTACGAGCAGTACTTC
J: TRBJ2-4; size: .; V: TRBV29-1; D: .; CDR3: CSAGDGRDIQYF; DNA: TGCAGCGCAGGCGACGGGCGGGACATTCAGTACTTC
J: TRBJ2-7; size: many; V: TRBV9; D: .; CDR3: CASSVAGTVGYEQYF; DNA: TGTGCCAGCAGCGTAGCCGGGACTGTCGGGTACGAGCAGTACTTC
J: TRBJ2-1; size: few; V: TRBV5-4; D: .; CDR3: CASSPHSLGNEQFF; DNA: TGTGCCAGCAGCCCCCACTCCCTCGGAAATGAGCAGTTCTTC
J: TRBJ2-1; size: many; V: TRBV3-1; D: TRBD2; CDR3: CASSQYLASGSNEQFF; DNA: TGTGCCAGCAGCCAATATCTGGCTAGCGGATCCAATGAGCAGTTCTTC
J: TRBJ2-7; size: many; V: TRBV5-1; D: .; CDR3: CASSWGQGTEQYF; DNA: TGCGCCAGCAGCTGGGGTCAGGGGACCGAGCAGTACTTC
J: TRBJ1-2; size: many; V: TRBV5-1; D: .; CDR3: CASSNRVSHGYTF; DNA: TGCGCCAGCAGTAACCGAGTCAGTCATGGCTACACCTTC
J: TRBJ2-2; size: many; V: TRBV29-1; D: .; CDR3: CSCSGGGTGELFF; DNA: TGCAGCTGCTCCGGGGGCGGCACCGGGGAGCTGTTTTTT
J: TRBJ1-3; size: many; V: TRBV7-2; D: TRBD1; CDR3: CASSPRTGDPGNTIYF; DNA: TGTGCCAGCAGCCCAAGGACAGGGGACCCTGGAAACACCATATATTTT
J: TRBJ2-2; size: few; V: TRBV9; D: .; CDR3: CASSVGSGPTGELFF; DNA: TGTGCCAGCAGCGTAGGAAGCGGGCCTACCGGGGAGCTGTTTTTT
J: TRBJ2-7; size: many; V: TRBV20-1; D: TRBD1; CDR3: CSATQFDRGNYEQYF; DNA: TGCAGTGCTACCCAGTTCGACAGGGGGAACTACGAGCAGTACTTC
J: TRBJ2-3; size: many; V: TRBV7-9; D: .; CDR3: CASSLGPDGGRYF; DNA: TGTGCCAGCAGCCTCGGACCCGATGGAGGTCGGTATTTT
J: TRBJ2-4; size: few; V: TRBV3-1; D: .; CDR3: CASSQDPTQNIQYF; DNA: TGTGCCAGCAGCCAAGATCCGACTCAAAACATTCAGTACTTC
J: TRBJ1-5; size: many; V: TRBV20-1; D: .; CDR3: CSARRGDVSNQPQHF; DNA: TGCAGTGCCCGGCGGGGGGATGTTAGCAATCAGCCCCAGCATTTT
J: TRBJ2-5; size: many; V: TRBV3-1; D: .; CDR3: CASSRDTSSETQYF; DNA: TGTGCCAGCAGCAGGGACACCAGTTCAGAGACCCAGTACTTC
J: TRBJ1-2; size: many; V: TRBV29-1; D: TRBD1; CDR3: CSVETGFSGRYTF; DNA: TGCAGCGTTGAGACAGGGTTTAGCGGGCGCTACACCTTC
J: TRBJ2-3; size: many; V: TRBV6-6; D: TRBD2; CDR3: CASRKASGYTDTQYF; DNA: TGTGCCAGCAGAAAGGCTAGCGGTTACACAGATACGCAGTATTTT
J: TRBJ1-1; size: many; V: TRBV6-6; D: .; CDR3: CASSDTGHSYSEAFF; DNA: TGTGCCAGCAGTGACACGGGACACTCCTACTCTGAAGCTTTCTTT
J: TRBJ2-2; size: few; V: TRBV12-3/TRBV12-4; D: .; CDR3: CASSFGGASGELFF; DNA: TGTGCCAGCAGTTTTGGGGGGGCTTCCGGGGAGCTGTTTTTT
J: TRBJ2-1; size: many; V: TRBV20-1; D: .; CDR3: CSASRRSSYNEQFF; DNA: TGCAGTGCCTCCCGGAGGAGCTCCTACAATGAGCAGTTCTTC
J: TRBJ2-5; size: few; V: TRBV29-1; D: .; CDR3: CSVGREETQYF; DNA: TGCAGCGTTGGCAGGGAAGAGACCCAGTACTTC
J: TRBJ1-1; size: many; V: TRBV12-3/TRBV12-4; D: .; CDR3: CASSFGDGNTEAFF; DNA: TGTGCCAGCAGTTTTGGGGATGGGAACACTGAAGCTTTCTTT
J: TRBJ1-1; size: many; V: TRBV20-1; D: TRBD1; CDR3: CSAGQARDTEAFF; DNA: TGCAGTGCTGGACAGGCTAGAGACACTGAAGCTTTCTTT
J: TRBJ2-7; size: many; V: TRBV6-6; D: TRBD1; CDR3: CASSLQGESYEQYF; DNA: TGTGCCAGCAGTCTTCAGGGGGAATCCTACGAGCAGTACTTC
J: TRBJ1-4; size: few; V: TRBV19; D: .; CDR3: CASSLGSQEGEKLFF; DNA: TGTGCCAGTAGTCTCGGGTCTCAAGAAGGTGAAAAACTGTTTTTT
J: TRBJ2-4; size: medium-sized; V: TRBV7-2; D: TRBD1; CDR3: CASSLGQRDIQYF; DNA: TGTGCCAGCAGCTTGGGACAGAGGGACATTCAGTACTTC
J: TRBJ1-4; size: .; V: TRBV7-9; D: .; CDR3: CASSLGTVNEKLFF; DNA: TGTGCCAGCAGCTTAGGGACGGTGAATGAAAAACTGTTTTTT
J: TRBJ2-1; size: .; V: TRBV5-4; D: TRBD2; CDR3: CASSSGTSGRTYNEQFF; DNA: TGTGCCAGCAGCTCCGGGACTAGCGGGAGAACCTACAATGAGCAGTTCTTC
J: TRBJ2-3; size: few; V: TRBV3-1; D: .; CDR3: CASSHPRGRKAGTDTQYF; DNA: TGTGCCAGCAGCCATCCCCGGGGGCGGAAAGCGGGCACAGATACGCAGTATTTT
J: TRBJ2-5; size: many; V: TRBV20-1; D: .; CDR3: CSAKGFQETQYF; DNA: TGCAGTGCTAAGGGGTTCCAAGAGACCCAGTACTTC
J: TRBJ2-5; size: few; V: TRBV20-1; D: .; CDR3: CSVNGIIQETQYF; DNA: TGCAGTGTCAACGGAATAATACAAGAGACCCAGTACTTC
J: TRBJ1-1; size: many; V: TRBV3-1; D: .; CDR3: CASSQLEWTEAFF; DNA: TGTGCCAGCAGCCAGCTAGAGTGGACTGAAGCTTTCTTT
J: TRBJ1-2; size: once; V: TRBV28; D: .; CDR3: CASTLPTGYGYTF; DNA: TGTGCCAGCACCCTCCCGACAGGATATGGCTACACCTTC
J: TRBJ2-3; size: .; V: TRBV14; D: .; CDR3: CASSHGTFKYTDTQYF; DNA: TGTGCCAGCAGCCATGGGACTTTCAAATACACAGATACGCAGTATTTT
J: TRBJ1-1; size: few; V: TRBV6-6; D: TRBD1; CDR3: CASSFSPGTGGHSNTEAFF; DNA: TGTGCCAGCAGTTTTTCCCCCGGGACAGGGGGACATTCGAACACTGAAGCTTTCTTT
J: TRBJ2-7; size: many; V: TRBV6-6; D: .; CDR3: CASSIDSRTEQYF; DNA: TGTGCCAGCAGTATCGACTCCCGGACCGAGCAGTACTTC
J: TRBJ1-2; size: many; V: TRBV7-8; D: .; CDR3: CASSPVLIGLNYGYTF; DNA: TGTGCCAGCAGCCCAGTGCTAATCGGACTGAACTATGGCTACACCTTC
J: TRBJ2-1; size: many; V: TRBV7-2; D: .; CDR3: CASSSSRNEQFF; DNA: TGTGCCAGCAGCTCATCTAGGAATGAGCAGTTCTTC
J: TRBJ2-5; size: many; V: TRBV7-9; D: .; CDR3: CASAFPGRETQYF; DNA: TGTGCCAGCGCCTTCCCAGGGAGGGAGACCCAGTACTTC
J: TRBJ2-2; size: many; V: TRBV5-1; D: TRBD2; CDR3: CASSLELAGVGGELFF; DNA: TGCGCCAGCAGCTTGGAACTAGCGGGAGTCGGAGGGGAGCTGTTTTTT
J: TRBJ1-1; size: .; V: TRBV12-3/TRBV12-4; D: .; CDR3: CASSTTISKTEAFF; DNA: TGTGCCAGCAGTACTACAATCAGTAAAACTGAAGCTTTCTTT